This T cell receptor (beta chain) was recovered during a study of shared clonotypes between healthy human individuals. All of the donors resided in Nashville, Tennessee, and each was a Caucasian adult. Each subset's genomic DNA was split evenly across several immunoSEQ plates. Here immunoSEQ multiplex PCR was the method, and the copy in TCRdb shows in-frame clones only, minus some. Found here are around 1.5 million clones, around 98% of them singletons; the top ten hold around 0.47%. V lost 6 bases to trimming and J lost 4 bases; unmatched junction nucleotides: 5. The CDR3 has 15 residues. The germline CDR1 and CDR2 sequences are ENHRY and SYGVKD.

This TCR derives from a man aged 25 to 40 in good health. Specimen: naive CD4+ T cells sorted from blood. Specified subset: CD45RA+ positively selected. This sequence joins TRBV10-3 and TRBJ2-1; 11 nucleotides align to TRBD2. CDR3 region: CAISPGTSGYNEQFF. The CDR3 nucleotides are TGTGCCATCAGCCCCGGGACTAGCGGTTACAATGAGCAGTTCTTC.